The 25 T cell receptor beta chains listed next were all sequenced from one sample in a study of OX40 agonist ivuxolimab in advanced cancers. TCRdb keeps only in-frame clones here, not all; method: immunoSEQ multiplex PCR. This sample has about 83,000 clones, with about 85% found just once. The sample in question was CD4+ or CD8+ T cells sorted from blood, obtained in a trial of the OX40 agonist ivuxolimab. These receptors originate from an adult with an advanced solid tumor such as melanoma, head and neck, liver or kidney cancer.

This chain links TRBV5-1 with TRBJ1-2; tentatively, D is TRBD1 (5 bases). CDR3 size: 15 residues. The V end was cut by 0 bases, the J end by 0 bases, with 9 bases between. CDR1 and CDR2 (germline): SGHRS, YFSETQ. CDR3 nucleotides: TGCGCCAGCAGCTTGGTACAGACAGCTAACTATGGCTACACCTTC. Translation: CASSLVQTANYGYTF.

Written as DNA, the CDR3 is TGCGCCAGCAGTCCCTGTGGACAGGGAAGGGTCGAGCAGTACTTC. Protein: CASSPCGQGRVEQYF. The chain uses TRBV23-1 and TRBJ2-7; 8 bases are a match to TRBD1. TRBV23-1 is marked as an open reading frame, function uncertain. J gave up 6 bases and V 4 bases, and 11 bases lay outside the gene matches. The CDR3 spans 15 residues.

The chain couples TRBV10-3 to TRBJ2-3; 10 bases are shared with TRBD2. The CDR3 is 18 residues long. Germline lookup yields CDR1 ENHRY and CDR2 SYGVKD. The trim removed 6 bases at V and 0 bases at J, leaving 12 bases unmatched. CDR3: CAIRPQLAGFTSTDTQYF. In DNA, the CDR3 is TGTGCCATCAGGCCCCAACTAGCGGGGTTTACTAGCACAGATACGCAGTATTTT.

This sequence joins TRBV6-6 and TRBJ1-2; 8 nucleotides agree with TRBD1. CDR1 is MNHNY, CDR2 SVGAGI, per germline (reference sequence). The CDR3 extends over 13 amino acids. V was pared by 6 bases and J by 4 bases, with 4 bases of the junction left unmatched. The chain's CDR3 is CASSPGQAYGYTF. CDR3 in DNA: TGTGCCAGCAGCCCGGGACAGGCCTATGGCTACACCTTC.

The rearrangement uses TRBV6-1 and TRBJ2-7; D perhaps matches TRBD2 (5 bases). CDR1 and CDR2 from the germline V gene are MNHNS and SASEGT. The CDR3 totals 14 residues. The V end lost 6 bases, the J end lost 4 bases, and 16 bases lay between the germline ends. The CDR3 spells CASSLTEADYEQYF. DNA of the CDR3: TGTGCCAGCAGCCTGACGGAAGCGGATTACGAGCAGTACTTC.

This rearrangement joins TRBV30 to TRBJ2-2, with a weak D call TRBD1 (7 bases). V lost 3 bases and J 5 bases, leaving 13 bases between the germline ends. This CDR3 is built from 14 residues. CDR1 is GTSNPN, CDR2 SVGIG, per germline (reference sequence). The CDR3 region is CAWRRAGGTGELFF. As DNA, the CDR3 is TGTGCCTGGAGGCGGGCAGGGGGGACCGGGGAGCTGTTTTTT.

The V call is TRBV29-1, the J call TRBJ1-2; 10 bases align to TRBD1. The CDR3 sequence is 13 residues long. V lost 6 bases to trimming and J lost 10 bases; unmatched junction nucleotides: 11. Germline assignment: CDR1 SQVTM and CDR2 ANQGSEA. The CDR3 sequence is CSVASGTGEAYTF. The DNA for the CDR3 is TGCAGCGTAGCCTCCGGGACAGGGGAGGCCTACACCTTC.

This chain connects TRBV7-9 to TRBJ2-7; D is ambiguous. This CDR3 spans 13 amino acids. Germline V gene sequence: CDR1 SEHNR, CDR2 FQNEAQ (reference sequence). The ends were cut back, 1 base at V and 2 bases at J, with 6 bases in the middle. CDR3 region: CASSLGGTYEQYF. CDR3 nucleotides: TGTGCCAGCAGCTTAGGGGGAACCTACGAGCAGTACTTC.

This sequence joins TRBV6-5 and TRBJ2-5; tentatively, D is TRBD2 (6 bases). Germline-derived CDR1 and CDR2 are MNHEY and SVGAGI. The CDR3 extends over 13 amino acids. Trimming removed 4 bases at V and 5 bases at J, with 11 bases between. In nucleotides, the CDR3 is TGTGCCAGCAGTTCAGTAGGGAGGGAGACCCAGTACTTC. It codes for CASSSVGRETQYF.

The rearrangement uses TRBV6-1 and TRBJ2-7; D is perhaps TRBD1 (6 bases). The CDR3 is made up of 15 amino acids. Trimming shortened V by 2 bases and J by 0 bases, and 11 bases separated the two germline ends. CDR1 is MNHNS and CDR2 is SASEGT in the germline V gene. The CDR3 loop is CASSEFGRGSYEQYF. In nucleotides, the CDR3 is TGTGCCAGCAGTGAATTCGGCAGGGGCTCCTACGAGCAGTACTTC.

The gene calls are TRBV6-6 and TRBJ1-4, with a tentative D call TRBD1 (5 bases). The V and J ends lost 11 bases and 6 bases respectively, with 19 bases between them. The CDR3 is made up of 14 amino acids. Germline V gene sequence: CDR1 MNHNY, CDR2 SVGAGI (reference sequence). CDR3 sequence reads: CAGGRGEGDEKLFF. As DNA, the CDR3 is TGTGCCGGGGGTCGGGGGGAAGGTGATGAAAAACTGTTTTTT.

This clone was detected once. This chain connects TRBV5-6 to TRBJ2-3; the match to TRBD2 covers 12 bases. The CDR3 runs 17 residues. V lost 2 bases to trimming and J lost 5 bases; unmatched junction nucleotides: 9. Germline V gene sequence: CDR1 SGHDT, CDR2 YYEEEE. Here the CDR3 reads CASSFRLAGGPGDTQYF. The CDR3 nucleotides read TGTGCCAGCAGCTTTCGTCTAGCGGGGGGGCCTGGAGATACGCAGTATTTT.

V and J are TRBV5-1 and TRBJ1-2, with D possibly matching TRBD1 (6 bases). This CDR3 is built from 12 residues. Trimming took 4 bases from V and 6 from J, leaving 10 bases between them. The V gene's germline CDR1 is SGHRS and CDR2 YFSETQ. CDR3 sequence: CASSPEGDGYTF. The DNA of the CDR3 is TGCGCCAGCAGCCCGGAGGGGGATGGCTACACCTTC.

V and J are TRBV23-1 and TRBJ2-1; D possibly corresponds to TRBD1 (5 bases). TRBV23-1 is placed among ORFs of uncertain function. The CDR3 loop spans 16 amino acids. Trimming left V 7 bases short and J 0 bases short, with 16 bases between. The CDR3 protein is CASTTLNRSSYNEQFF. The CDR3 nucleotides are TGCGCCAGCACGACCCTTAACAGGAGCTCCTACAATGAGCAGTTCTTC.

The chain links TRBV11-2 to TRBJ1-3, with D unclear. The CDR3 is made up of 11 amino acids. In germline, CDR1 is SGHAT, CDR2 FQNNGV. The V gene lost 5 bases and the J gene lost 4 bases, with 3 bases spanning the gap. This CDR3 is CASSRGNTIYF. The CDR3 DNA sequence: TGTGCCAGCAGCCGGGGAAACACCATATATTTT.

V is TRBV30 and J is TRBJ1-3; D is ambiguous. The CDR3 is 14 amino acids. Germline CDR1 is GTSNPN and CDR2 is SVGIG (reference sequence). The germline V and J ends were trimmed by 5 bases and 0 bases, with 11 bases remaining between them. For the CDR3, the DNA is TGTGCCTGGGAACACCGGAGCTCTGGAAACACCATATATTTT. Protein sequence: CAWEHRSSGNTIYF.

The chain uses TRBV7-3 and TRBJ2-1, with 9 bases fitting TRBD1. The V segment lost 6 bases and the J segment 9 bases; nucleotides outside the gene matches: 9. The germline gives CDR1 SGHTA, CDR2 FQGTGA. The CDR3 has 14 amino acids. The CDR3 reads CASSFGQGQGEQFF. In DNA, the CDR3 is TGTGCCAGCAGTTTCGGACAGGGGCAGGGTGAGCAGTTCTTC. The full variable domain, its missing parts supplied by reference TRBV7-3 and TRBJ2-1, is GAGVSQTPSNKVTEKGKYVELRCDPISGHTALYWYRQSLGQGPEFLIYFQGTGAADDSGLPNDRFFAVRPEGSVSTLKIQRTERGDSAVYLCASSFGQGQGEQFFGPGTRLTVL.

This chain connects TRBV30 to TRBJ2-1; possibly TRBD1 or TRBD2 for D (6 bases each). The CDR3 has 12 residues. V lost 2 bases to trimming and J lost 7 bases, with 9 bases between them. The germline V gene encodes CDR1 GTSNPN and CDR2 SVGIG (reference sequence). The CDR3 reads CAWSLGGNEQFF. In DNA form, the CDR3 reads TGTGCCTGGAGTCTAGGGGGGAATGAGCAGTTCTTC. Combining the CDR3 with reference TRBV30 and TRBJ2-1 gives the whole variable domain SQTIHQWPATLVQPVGSPLSLECTVEGTSNPNLYWYRQAAGRGLQLLFYSVGIGQISSEVPQNLSASRPQDRQFILSSKKLLLSDSGFYLCAWSLGGNEQFFGPGTRLTVL.

The chain recombines TRBV7-2 with TRBJ1-1; D is undetermined. The V gene's germline CDR1 is SGHTA and CDR2 FQGNSA. CDR3 length equals 13 residues. V was cut by 5 bases and J by 1 base, with 8 bases left in between. CDR3 in DNA: TGTGCCAGCAGCCCCCATCCGAACACTGAAGCTTTCTTT. Its translation is CASSPHPNTEAFF.

The gene calls are TRBV4-1 and TRBJ2-1; 7 bases are shared with TRBD1. The CDR3 runs 14 residues. Germline V gives CDR1 MGHRA, CDR2 YSYEKL. V lost 2 bases and J lost 8; bases outside the gene matches: 6. CDR3 in DNA: TGCGCCAGCAGCCAACGGACAGGACCCCATGAGCAGTTCTTC. Translated: CASSQRTGPHEQFF.

The rearrangement joins TRBV28 to TRBJ1-1; D is undetermined. Germline CDR1 MDHEN, CDR2 SYDVKM. Trimming cost V 3 bases and J 0 bases, with 2 bases left between them. The CDR3 totals 12 residues. The CDR3 bases are TGTGCCAGCAGTTTGGTGAACACTGAAGCTTTCTTT. Translated: CASSLVNTEAFF. The whole variable domain, filled in from reference TRBV28 and TRBJ1-1, reads DVKVTQSSRYLVKRTGEKVFLECVQDMDHENMFWYRQDPGLGLRLIYFSYDVKMKEKGDIPEGYSVSREKKERFSLILESASTNQTSMYLCASSLVNTEAFFGQGTRLTVV.

This clone came up once. The V call is TRBV5-5, the J call TRBJ2-7; D call uncertain. V gave up 7 bases and J gave up 4 bases, with 9 bases separating them. CDR3 size: 11 residues. Germline V gene lookup returns CDR1 SGHKS and CDR2 YYEKEE (reference sequence). The CDR3 DNA is TGTGCCAGCGGAGATCATTACGAGCAGTACTTC. It translates to CASGDHYEQYF. The whole variable domain, remainder taken from reference TRBV5-5 and TRBJ2-7, is DAGVTQSPTHLIKTRGQQVTLRCSPISGHKSVSWYQQVLGQGPQFIFQYYEKEERGRGNFPDRFSARQFPNYSSELNVNALLLGDSALYLCASGDHYEQYFGPGTRLTVT.

CDR3 nucleotide sequence: TGTGCCAGCAGTGAAGTATTTAGCAATCAGCCCCAGCATTTT. This translates into CASSEVFSNQPQHF. The chain employs TRBV6-1 and TRBJ1-5; D uncertain. The CDR3 loop spans 14 amino acids. In germline, CDR1 is MNHNS, CDR2 SASEGT. The V end was cut by 1 base, the J end by 0 bases, with 4 bases between.

V and J are TRBV6-5 and TRBJ2-3, with D possibly matching TRBD1 (5 bases). The V gene's germline CDR1 is MNHEY and CDR2 SVGAGI. Deletions cut 4 bases from V and 5 bases from J, with 7 bases between. The CDR3 contains 12 residues. The CDR3 nucleotides read TGTGCCAGCAGTTCCCAGGGAGATACGCAGTATTTT. It translates to CASSSQGDTQYF.

V and J are TRBV6-7 and TRBJ1-3, with D unresolved. TRBV6-7 is reported as an ORF; its role is uncertain. The CDR3 length is 14 residues. Trimming cost V 2 bases and J 3 bases, with 8 bases left between them. The CDR3 region has the DNA TGTGCCAGCAGTTACGGGAGAGATGGAAACACCATATATTTT. It specifies CASSYGRDGNTIYF.